These 26 T cell receptor beta chains were sequenced from one sample in a study of cytomegalovirus exposure and HLA in healthy donors. Vbeta (60) and Jbeta (13) primers were used in the PCR. Profiled with immunoSEQ multiplex PCR; TCRdb holds only in-frame clones, not every one. The sample shows roughly 87,000 clones, roughly 77% of them seen only once. The sample was PBMCs. All receptors come from a woman aged 40 to 55 in good health and CMV-seropositive.

The rearrangement joins TRBV5-1 to TRBJ1-1; D gene ambiguous. Trimming pared 0 bases from V and 1 base from J, leaving 7 bases between. This CDR3 is 14 amino acids long. Germline CDR1 is SGHRS and CDR2 is YFSETQ. The CDR3 DNA reads as TGCGCCAGCAGCTTGGCCATGGCGAACACTGAAGCTTTCTTT. Amino acids: CASSLAMANTEAFF.

This clone was counted a single time. The rearrangement links TRBV21-1 to TRBJ1-2. TRBV21-1 is termed a pseudogene. This CDR3 is 12 amino acids long. The CDR3 sequence is CATQREHYGYTF. The CDR3 DNA follows: TGTGCCACCCAGCGGGAGCACTATGGCTACACCTTC.

This clone was detected only a few times. This rearrangement joins TRBV18 to TRBJ2-7, with 8 bases lining up with TRBD1. Germline V CDR1 and CDR2: KGHSH, LQKENI. The trim removed 3 bases at V and 2 bases at J, leaving 3 bases unmatched. The length of the CDR3 is 14 residues. The CDR3 here is CASSPRGQAYEQYF. For the CDR3, the DNA is TGTGCCAGCTCACCTCGGGGACAGGCCTACGAGCAGTACTTC.

The CDR3 DNA reads as TGTGCCAGCAGTGAAGGACAGGGTGGAGGCTACACCTTC. This gives the protein CASSEGQGGGYTF. J is TRBJ1-2 and V is TRBV2; 7 nucleotides agree with TRBD1. The CDR3 runs 13 residues. The germline CDR1 and CDR2 sequences are SNHLY and FYNNEI. Trimming at V came to 1 base and at J to 8 bases, leaving 4 bases not matched to a gene.

This chain connects TRBV18 to TRBJ1-3; 11 nucleotides agree with TRBD1. The ends lost 3 bases at V and 4 bases at J; junction bases unmatched: 2. This CDR3 has 15 amino acids. CDR1 and CDR2 (germline): KGHSH, LQKENI. The DNA for the CDR3 is TGTGCCAGCTCACCTAGGACAGGGGGCGGAAACACCATATATTTT. Translated, it gives CASSPRTGGGNTIYF.

As for this clone: Within the sample, other DNA sequences also encode this same CDR3. The chain couples TRBV4-3 to TRBJ1-5; a weak D match, TRBD1 (5 bases). The germline CDR1 and CDR2 sequences are LGHNA and YSLEER. This CDR3 region has 16 residues. V was pared by 0 bases and J by 2 bases, with 11 bases between. CDR3 region: CASSQDLRGGNQPQHF. DNA of the CDR3: TGCGCCAGCAGCCAAGATTTGCGGGGCGGCAATCAGCCCCAGCATTTT.

The chain combines TRBV12-5 with TRBJ2-1, with TRBD2 matching over 8 bases. The V gene end was trimmed by 3 bases and the J gene end by 5 bases; junction bases not matched to a gene: 3. There are 14 residues in the CDR3. CDR1 is LGHNT and CDR2 is FRNRAP in the germline V gene. This CDR3 reads CASGFWRGDNEQFF. The DNA for the CDR3 is TGTGCTAGTGGTTTTTGGCGGGGGGACAATGAGCAGTTCTTC.

This clone was observed a handful of times. V is TRBV4-1 and J is TRBJ2-3, with a possible D match to TRBD1 (5 bases). The V gene's germline CDR1 is MGHRA and CDR2 YSYEKL. The V and J ends lost 4 bases and 4 bases respectively, with 15 bases between them. This CDR3 has 15 amino acids. CDR3 region: CASSPSGSRADTQYF. CDR3 bases: TGCGCCAGCAGCCCCTCAGGGTCAAGGGCAGATACGCAGTATTTT.

This clone has just a few counts. The V and J genes are TRBV6-6 and TRBJ2-6, with D unresolved. Between the trimmed V and J ends, which lost 10 bases and 1 base, there was a span of 8 bases. CDR3 length: 13 amino acids. Germline V gene data show CDR1 as MNHNY and CDR2 as SVGAGI (reference sequence). CDR3 sequence: CANSWSGANVLTF. The DNA of the CDR3 is TGTGCCAACTCTTGGTCTGGGGCCAACGTCCTGACTTTC.

This clone has only one observation. The chain is built from TRBV18 and TRBJ2-1; 12 bases are a match to TRBD2. Germline V CDR1 and CDR2: KGHSH, LQKENI. This CDR3 contains 14 residues. V lost 5 bases and J lost 5; bases outside the gene matches: 1. As DNA, the CDR3 is TGTGCCAGCTCAGGGACTAGCGGGCACAATGAGCAGTTCTTC. Protein sequence: CASSGTSGHNEQFF.

This clone occurred once. The V gene is TRBV7-2, the J gene TRBJ1-3; no clear D. The CDR3 is made up of 13 amino acids. In germline, CDR1 is SGHTA, CDR2 FQGNSA. Trimming took off 3 bases at V and 4 bases at J, with 7 bases between the two ends. The CDR3 here is CASSFEVGNTIYF. CDR3 nucleotides: TGTGCCAGCAGCTTTGAGGTCGGAAACACCATATATTTT.

The genes are TRBV4-2 and TRBJ2-7, with D possibly matching TRBD1 (7 bases). V was cut by 0 bases and J by 0 bases, with 12 bases left in between. Germline assignment: CDR1 LGHNA and CDR2 YNFKEQ. This CDR3 spans 16 amino acids. Written as DNA, the CDR3 is TGTGCCAGCAGCCAAGAGGACAGGAGGGCCTCCTACGAGCAGTACTTC. Translation: CASSQEDRRASYEQYF.

The chain links TRBV25-1 to TRBJ2-3; D not certain. The germline CDR1 and CDR2 sequences are MGHDK and SYGVNS. V lost 5 bases, J lost 1 base, and 19 bases lay in between. The CDR3 loop spans 17 amino acids. CDR3 sequence reads: CASSPGAFRSRTDTQYF. In nucleotides, the CDR3 is TGTGCCAGCAGTCCCGGAGCTTTCCGGAGCCGCACAGATACGCAGTATTTT.

The rearrangement uses TRBV5-1 and TRBJ2-7; D is perhaps TRBD2 (6 bases). V shed 1 base and J shed 1 base, with 15 bases lying between them. Germline V gives CDR1 SGHRS, CDR2 YFSETQ. The CDR3 spans 16 residues. The CDR3 nucleotides read TGCGCCAGCAGCTTGTTTGGGACGGGGGATTCCTACGAGCAGTACTTC. Residues: CASSLFGTGDSYEQYF.

The rearrangement links TRBV5-1 to TRBJ2-7, with TRBD1 as a possible D gene (5 bases). This CDR3 region has 14 residues. CDR1 is SGHRS, CDR2 YFSETQ, per germline. Trimming pared 8 bases from V and 3 bases from J, leaving 18 bases between. The CDR3 DNA sequence: TGCGCCAGTAGGCCCGCGACAGCCATCTACGAGCAGTACTTC. Translation: CASRPATAIYEQYF.

The rearrangement joins TRBV14 to TRBJ2-7; TRBD2 matches at 12 bases. This CDR3 comprises 16 residues. CDR1 SGHDN and CDR2 FVKESK come from the germline V gene. V lost 4 bases and J lost 5; bases outside the gene matches: 9. The CDR3 reads CASSPLAGGSTDEQYF. The DNA of the CDR3 is TGTGCCAGCAGCCCTCTAGCGGGAGGGTCAACCGACGAGCAGTACTTC.

The chain has TRBV20-1 and TRBJ2-5; D is unclear. From germline, CDR1 is DFQATT and CDR2 SNEGSKA (reference sequence). CDR3 length equals 11 residues. V lost 6 bases to trimming and J lost 1 base, with 6 bases between them. CDR3 region: CSAEIQETQYF. In DNA, the CDR3 is TGCAGTGCCGAGATCCAAGAGACCCAGTACTTC.

This clone came up once. The chain has TRBV19 and TRBJ1-3, with unresolved D. CDR3 length equals 15 residues. Looked up from germline, CDR1 is LNHDA and CDR2 is SQIVND (reference sequence). V was cut by 4 bases and J by 0 bases, with 10 bases left in between. This CDR3 reads CASSTNSHSGNTIYF. The CDR3 bases are TGTGCCAGTAGTACCAACAGTCACTCTGGAAACACCATATATTTT.

The rearrangement uses TRBV5-1 and TRBJ2-1; 7 bases map to TRBD2. The junction had 8 bases not matched to a gene; V was cut back by 0 bases and J by 8 bases. Germline lookup yields CDR1 SGHRS and CDR2 YFSETQ. The CDR3 runs 15 residues. The CDR3 reads CASSLEASGGYEQFF. CDR3 nucleotide sequence: TGCGCCAGCAGCTTGGAGGCTAGCGGTGGGTATGAGCAGTTCTTC.

The CDR3 spells CASSPRLNSGLAGEETQYF. The CDR3 coding sequence is TGTGCCAGCAGCCCTCGATTAAACTCGGGACTAGCGGGAGAGGAGACCCAGTACTTC. The V and J genes are TRBV7-2 and TRBJ2-5; 14 nucleotides line up with TRBD2. The CDR3 runs 19 residues. Trimming cost V 5 bases and J 5 bases; bases outside gene matches: 16. Germline V gene data show CDR1 as SGHTA and CDR2 as FQGNSA.

The V and J genes are TRBV6-5 and TRBJ1-4; no definite D call. This CDR3 comprises 14 residues. The germline V and J ends were trimmed by 2 bases and 8 bases, with 12 bases remaining between them. Germline loops: CDR1 MNHEY, CDR2 SVGAGI. Here the CDR3 reads CASSYGRSGEKLFF. For the CDR3, the DNA is TGTGCCAGCAGTTACGGGCGCTCGGGGGAAAAACTGTTTTTT.

CDR3 amino acids: CASSSGAGGREKLFF. CDR3 nucleotides: TGTGCCAGCAGCTCGGGGGCAGGGGGTCGTGAAAAACTGTTTTTT. The rearrangement joins TRBV7-9 to TRBJ1-4; 7 nucleotides agree with TRBD1. V shed 4 bases and J 7 bases; nucleotides not matched to a gene: 9. CDR1 and CDR2 (germline): SEHNR, FQNEAQ (reference sequence). There are 15 residues in the CDR3.

The rearrangement uses TRBV14 and TRBJ1-1; weak D call: TRBD1 (5 bases). Germline CDR1 SGHDN, CDR2 FVKESK. The CDR3 length is 14 residues. Trimming cost V 1 base and J 5 bases, with 11 bases left between them. The CDR3 DNA follows: TGTGCCAGCAGCCAAGTTATGGGGGGGACTGAAGCTTTCTTT. Its translation is CASSQVMGGTEAFF.

The CDR3 DNA reads as TGTGCCAGCAGCCTCCGGGACAGGGGGTTCTACGAGCAGTACTTC. This translates into CASSLRDRGFYEQYF. This chain links TRBV27 with TRBJ2-7, with 11 bases that match TRBD1. This CDR3 contains 15 residues. Trimming cost V 6 bases and J 3 bases; bases outside gene matches: 7. Germline CDR1 reads MNHEY; CDR2 reads SMNVEV (reference sequence).

The chain joins TRBV7-8 to TRBJ2-1, with a tentative D call TRBD1 (5 bases). This CDR3 spans 17 amino acids. Trimming took 1 base from V and 0 from J, leaving 13 bases between them. Germline-derived CDR1 and CDR2 are SGHVS and FQNEAQ. This CDR3 reads CASSLDQGLSSYNEQFF. The DNA for the CDR3 is TGTGCCAGCAGCTTAGATCAGGGATTGAGCTCCTACAATGAGCAGTTCTTC.

The CDR3 DNA is TGTGCCAGCAGCTTAGCTGTGGTAGCGGGAAACACAGATACGCAGTATTTT. Protein: CASSLAVVAGNTDTQYF. The chain employs TRBV7-9 and TRBJ2-3; 8 bases align to TRBD2. Unmatched junction bases numbered 7, after V lost 0 bases and J lost 2 bases. CDR1 is SEHNR and CDR2 is FQNEAQ in the germline V gene (reference sequence). The CDR3 length is 17 residues.